This is a list of T cell receptor beta chains from one sample in a study of OX40 agonist ivuxolimab in advanced cancers. Using immunoSEQ multiplex PCR, the repertoire was profiled, and TCRdb retains in-frame clones only, with some absent. This repertoire shows about 89,000 clones, approximately 91% found once; its top ten account for less than 0.75%. Specimen: CD4+ or CD8+ T cells sorted from blood, collected in a trial of the OX40 agonist ivuxolimab. The receptors come from an adult with an advanced solid tumor such as melanoma, head and neck, liver or kidney cancer. Both conserved end residues are part of each CDR3. D genes are given only for firm matches. Size is omitted from some rows. Given values are once, few, many or a class for expanded clones.

-	TRBJ2-7	TRBV7-9	TRBD1	CASSLGQGAAEQYF	TGTGCCAGCAGCTTGGGACAGGGAGCCGCCGAGCAGTACTTC
-	TRBJ1-2	TRBV18	TRBD1	CASSPREGALYYGYTF	TGTGCCAGCTCACCGCGGGAGGGGGCGCTTTACTATGGCTACACCTTC
-	TRBJ1-5	TRBV27	TRBD1	CASSPGTGVNQPQHF	TGTGCCAGCAGTCCCGGGACAGGGGTAAATCAGCCCCAGCATTTT
-	TRBJ1-5	TRBV29-1	-	CSVSGTGNQPQHF	TGCAGCGTTTCGGGCACGGGCAATCAGCCCCAGCATTTT
-	TRBJ2-1	TRBV6-5	TRBD1	CASSYGTGGHNEQFF	TGTGCCAGCAGTTATGGGACAGGGGGCCACAATGAGCAGTTCTTC
-	TRBJ2-7	TRBV29-1	-	CSVEESLEQYF	TGCAGCGTTGAGGAATCCCTCGAGCAGTACTTC
once	TRBJ2-7	TRBV7-9	-	CASRQGQPGPYEQYF	TGTGCCAGCAGGCAAGGACAGCCTGGACCCTACGAGCAGTACTTC
once	TRBJ1-1	TRBV7-2	-	CASSLVTGQLNTEAFF	TGTGCCAGCAGCTTAGTAACCGGACAGCTGAACACTGAAGCTTTCTTT
-	TRBJ1-2	TRBV6-1	-	CASSERDGWDYGYTF	TGTGCCAGCAGTGAAAGGGACGGGTGGGACTATGGCTACACCTTC
-	TRBJ1-1	TRBV14	-	CASSSGPTTEAFF	TGTGCCAGCAGCTCAGGACCGACCACTGAAGCTTTCTTT
-	TRBJ2-7	TRBV19	-	CASSESPTYEQYF	TGTGCCAGTAGTGAGAGTCCGACCTACGAGCAGTACTTC